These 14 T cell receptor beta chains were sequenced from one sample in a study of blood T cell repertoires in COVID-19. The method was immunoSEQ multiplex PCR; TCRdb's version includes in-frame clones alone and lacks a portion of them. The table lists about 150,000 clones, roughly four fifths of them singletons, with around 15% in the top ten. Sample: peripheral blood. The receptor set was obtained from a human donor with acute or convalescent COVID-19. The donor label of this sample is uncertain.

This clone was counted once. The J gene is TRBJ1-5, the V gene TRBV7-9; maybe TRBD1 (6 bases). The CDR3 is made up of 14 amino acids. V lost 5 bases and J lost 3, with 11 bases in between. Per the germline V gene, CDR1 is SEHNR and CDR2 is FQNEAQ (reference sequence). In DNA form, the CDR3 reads TGTGCCAGCAGCACACAGGGCCCCAATCAGCCCCAGCATTTT. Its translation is CASSTQGPNQPQHF.

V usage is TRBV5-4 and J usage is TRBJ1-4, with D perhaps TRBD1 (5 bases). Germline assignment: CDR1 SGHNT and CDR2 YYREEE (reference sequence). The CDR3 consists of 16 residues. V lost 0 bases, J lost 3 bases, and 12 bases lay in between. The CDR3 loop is CASSLGLGPANEKLFF. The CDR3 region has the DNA TGTGCCAGCAGCTTGGGTTTGGGGCCCGCTAATGAAAAACTGTTTTTT.

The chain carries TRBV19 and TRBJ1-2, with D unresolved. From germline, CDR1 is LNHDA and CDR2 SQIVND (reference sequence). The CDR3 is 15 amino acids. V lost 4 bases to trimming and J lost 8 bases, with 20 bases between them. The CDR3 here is CASSTGVTQARGYTF. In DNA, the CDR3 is TGTGCCAGTAGTACCGGCGTGACCCAAGCTAGAGGCTACACCTTC.

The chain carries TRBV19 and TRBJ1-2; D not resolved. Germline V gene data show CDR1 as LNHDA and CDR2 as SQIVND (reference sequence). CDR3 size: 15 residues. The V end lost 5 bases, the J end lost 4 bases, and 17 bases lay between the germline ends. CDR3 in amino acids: CASSGEYDGVYGYTF. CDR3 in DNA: TGTGCCAGTAGTGGTGAGTACGACGGAGTCTATGGCTACACCTTC. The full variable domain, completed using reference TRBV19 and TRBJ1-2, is DGGITQSPKYLFRKEGQNVTLSCEQNLNHDAMYWYRQDPGQGLRLIYYSQIVNDFQKGDIAEGYSVSREKKESFPLTVTSAQKNPTAFYLCASSGEYDGVYGYTFGSGTRLTVV.

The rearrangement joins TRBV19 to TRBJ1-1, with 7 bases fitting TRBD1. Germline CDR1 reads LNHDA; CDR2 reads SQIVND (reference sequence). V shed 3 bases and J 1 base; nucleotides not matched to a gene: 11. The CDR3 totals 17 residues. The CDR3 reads CASSMDRFTKGNTEAFF. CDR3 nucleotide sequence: TGTGCCAGTAGTATGGACAGGTTTACAAAAGGGAACACTGAAGCTTTCTTT.

In DNA, the CDR3 is TGCGCCAGCAGGAAACCCGGGACAGGGAACACTGAAGCTTTCTTT. Protein product: CASRKPGTGNTEAFF. The V call is TRBV5-1, the J call TRBJ1-1; 8 bases are shared with TRBD1. The length of the CDR3 is 15 residues. CDR1 SGHRS and CDR2 YFSETQ come from the germline V gene. The ends lost 5 bases at V and 1 base at J; junction bases unmatched: 7.

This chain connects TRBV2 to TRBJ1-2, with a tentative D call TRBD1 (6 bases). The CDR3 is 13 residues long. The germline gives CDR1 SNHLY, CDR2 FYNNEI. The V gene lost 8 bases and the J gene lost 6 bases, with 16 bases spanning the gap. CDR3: CASRAGAPHGYTF. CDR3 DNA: TGTGCCAGCCGGGCAGGGGCTCCCCATGGCTACACCTTC.

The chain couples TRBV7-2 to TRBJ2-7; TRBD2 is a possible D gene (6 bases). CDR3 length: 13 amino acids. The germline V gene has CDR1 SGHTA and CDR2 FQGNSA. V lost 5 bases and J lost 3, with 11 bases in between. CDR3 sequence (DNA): TGTGCCAGCAGCCTCGGGAGCGGCTACGAGCAGTACTTC. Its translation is CASSLGSGYEQYF.

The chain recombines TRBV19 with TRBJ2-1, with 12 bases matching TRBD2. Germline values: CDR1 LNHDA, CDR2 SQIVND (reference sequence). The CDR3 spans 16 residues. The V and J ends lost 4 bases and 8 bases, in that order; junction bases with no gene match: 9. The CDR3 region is CASSTWTSGVLYEQFF. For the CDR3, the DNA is TGTGCCAGTAGTACCTGGACTAGCGGGGTATTATATGAGCAGTTCTTC. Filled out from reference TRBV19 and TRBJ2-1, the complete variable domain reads DGGITQSPKYLFRKEGQNVTLSCEQNLNHDAMYWYRQDPGQGLRLIYYSQIVNDFQKGDIAEGYSVSREKKESFPLTVTSAQKNPTAFYLCASSTWTSGVLYEQFFGPGTRLTVL.

As DNA, the CDR3 is TGCGCCAGCCGGAACCCTAGCGGGGGGGCCCTCGCCGATACGCAGTATTTT. This translates into CASRNPSGGALADTQYF. The chain joins TRBV5-1 to TRBJ2-3; 12 nucleotides align to TRBD2. The CDR3 has 17 amino acids. Trimming took 7 bases from V and 6 from J; bases not matched to a gene: 15. Germline CDR1 SGHRS, CDR2 YFSETQ.

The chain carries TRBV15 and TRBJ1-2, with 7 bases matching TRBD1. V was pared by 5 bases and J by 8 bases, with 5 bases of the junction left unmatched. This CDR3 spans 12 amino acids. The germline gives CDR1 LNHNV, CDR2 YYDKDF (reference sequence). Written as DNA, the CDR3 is TGTGCCACCAGCGGTACAGGGGTCGGCTACACCTTC. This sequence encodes CATSGTGVGYTF. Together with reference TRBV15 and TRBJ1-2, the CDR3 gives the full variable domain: DAMVIQNPRYQVTQFGKPVTLSCSQTLNHNVMYWYQQKSSQAPKLLFHYYDKDFNNEADTPDNFQSRRPNTSFCFLDIRSPGLGDTAMYLCATSGTGVGYTFGSGTRLTVV.

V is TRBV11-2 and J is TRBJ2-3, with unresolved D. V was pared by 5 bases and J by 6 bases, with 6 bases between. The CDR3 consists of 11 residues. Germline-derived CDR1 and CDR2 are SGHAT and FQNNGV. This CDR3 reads CASSTYDTQYF. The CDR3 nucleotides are TGTGCCAGCAGCACATACGATACGCAGTATTTT.

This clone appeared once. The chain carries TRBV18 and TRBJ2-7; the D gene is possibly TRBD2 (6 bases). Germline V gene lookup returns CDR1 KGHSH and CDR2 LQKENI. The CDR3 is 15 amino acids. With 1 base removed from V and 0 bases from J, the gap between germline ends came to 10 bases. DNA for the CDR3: TGTGCCAGCTCACCACAGGAGGGGACCTCCTACGAGCAGTACTTC. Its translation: CASSPQEGTSYEQYF.

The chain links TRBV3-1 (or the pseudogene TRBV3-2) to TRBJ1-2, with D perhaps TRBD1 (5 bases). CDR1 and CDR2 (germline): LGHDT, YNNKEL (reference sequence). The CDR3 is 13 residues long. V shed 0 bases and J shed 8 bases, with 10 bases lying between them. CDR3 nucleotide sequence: TGTGCCAGCAGCCAAGACAGGGTCGGCGGCTACACCTTC. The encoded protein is CASSQDRVGGYTF.